This T cell receptor (beta chain) was retrieved from a study of blood T cell repertoires in COVID-19. Study context: The origin of the acute and convalescent COVID-19 samples was the United States, Italy and Spain. Nucleic acid was either cDNA or gDNA, and it came from T cells, B-cell-depleted T cells, or PBMCs.

This clone was counted between two and nine times. The CDR3 spans 13 residues. Between the trimmed V and J ends, which lost 8 bases and 4 bases, there was a span of 15 bases. Germline CDR1 SNHLY, CDR2 FYNNEI. In the study's own analysis: Reference gene primer amplification gave estimated nucleated cell counts. Data came from immunoSEQ multiplex PCR; TCRdb stores just in-frame clones and leaves some out. V, J and clone size reflect that table, while D and trimming were determined from the DNA. Of over 200,000 clones in the sample, 75% to 90% are singletons; the top ten hold roughly 5%. The V gene is TRBV2, the J gene TRBJ2-7; D perhaps matches TRBD1 (6 bases). The sequence derives from a human donor in a cohort sampled during active COVID-19. The sequenced material came from peripheral blood. The CDR3 loop is CASQRQGQYEQYF. Here the CDR3 DNA reads TGTGCCAGCCAGCGGCAGGGGCAGTACGAGCAGTACTTC.